The rows below give T cell receptor beta chains drawn from one sample of a study of regulatory T cells in long-lasting Graves disease. TCRdb re-analysed the multiplex PCR reads in MiXCR, keeping a single row per CDR3 protein. Seen here are about 450,000 distinct CDR3 sequences, around 15% observed once, and the top ten hold around 11%. The same specimen was also included in a second study, on T cells in Graves' hyperthyroidism and ophthalmopathy.

Here the sequenced sample was peripheral blood mononuclear cells (PBMCs), taken at new diagnosis, from a patient treated with antithyroid drugs. The receptors shown here come from a woman between 25 and 40 years old with Graves disease. Both conserved end residues are part of each CDR3. A D gene is named only where the DNA matches it firmly. Clone size is given for some rows only: seen once, a few or many times, or a class if the clone is expanded.

j_gene: TRBJ2-7; d_gene: TRBD2; v_gene: TRBV20-1; abundance: few; CDR3aa: CSARDYGSGKSEQYF; CDR3nt: TGCAGTGCTAGAGATTATGGTAGCGGGAAGTCCGAGCAGTACTTC
j_gene: TRBJ2-3; d_gene: -; v_gene: TRBV11-2; abundance: many; CDR3aa: CASSTSEADTQYF; CDR3nt: TGTGCCAGCAGCACCTCAGAGGCAGATACGCAGTATTTT
j_gene: TRBJ1-1; d_gene: -; v_gene: TRBV5-1; abundance: -; CDR3aa: CASTYGPRQTNEAFF; CDR3nt: TGCGCCAGCACCTACGGACCCAGACAGACCAATGAAGCTTTCTTT
j_gene: TRBJ2-1; d_gene: TRBD1; v_gene: TRBV12-3/TRBV12-4; abundance: many; CDR3aa: CASSLAGTATNEQFF; CDR3nt: TGTGCCAGCAGTTTAGCCGGGACAGCGACAAATGAGCAGTTCTTC
j_gene: TRBJ1-5; d_gene: TRBD1; v_gene: TRBV18; abundance: many; CDR3aa: CASSPQSGTENQPQHF; CDR3nt: TGTGCCAGCTCACCTCAATCTGGGACAGAAAATCAGCCCCAGCATTTT
j_gene: TRBJ2-1; d_gene: TRBD2; v_gene: TRBV29-1; abundance: -; CDR3aa: CSALTSGGGNEQFF; CDR3nt: TGCAGCGCCTTGACTAGCGGGGGGGGCAATGAGCAGTTCTTC
j_gene: TRBJ2-3; d_gene: -; v_gene: TRBV20-1; abundance: -; CDR3aa: CSARGPWGSTDTQYF; CDR3nt: TGCAGTGCTAGGGGCCCCTGGGGTAGCACAGATACGCAGTATTTT
j_gene: TRBJ1-2; d_gene: -; v_gene: TRBV20-1; abundance: many; CDR3aa: CSARPQGADGYTF; CDR3nt: TGCAGTGCTAGACCACAGGGAGCGGATGGCTACACCTTC
j_gene: TRBJ2-3; d_gene: -; v_gene: TRBV29-1; abundance: many; CDR3aa: CSVSPSARTDTQYF; CDR3nt: TGCAGCGTTTCACCTAGCGCACGAACAGATACGCAGTATTTT
j_gene: TRBJ2-5; d_gene: -; v_gene: TRBV11-2; abundance: -; CDR3aa: CASSADGQETQYF; CDR3nt: TGTGCCAGCAGCGCGGACGGACAAGAGACCCAGTACTTC
j_gene: TRBJ1-5; d_gene: -; v_gene: TRBV30; abundance: many; CDR3aa: CAWSLARTASNQPQHF; CDR3nt: TGTGCCTGGAGCCTAGCTCGGACAGCGAGCAATCAGCCCCAGCATTTT
j_gene: TRBJ2-2; d_gene: -; v_gene: TRBV11-2; abundance: few; CDR3aa: CASSPLGEGDTGELFF; CDR3nt: TGTGCCAGCAGCCCTCTAGGAGAAGGGGACACCGGGGAGCTGTTTTTT
j_gene: TRBJ2-1; d_gene: TRBD2; v_gene: TRBV18; abundance: many; CDR3aa: CASSPISGSSYNEQFF; CDR3nt: TGTGCCAGCTCACCAATTAGCGGGAGTTCCTACAATGAGCAGTTCTTC
j_gene: TRBJ2-1; d_gene: TRBD2; v_gene: TRBV20-1; abundance: many; CDR3aa: CSASGALAGALSYNEQFF; CDR3nt: TGCAGTGCTAGTGGGGCATTAGCGGGAGCCCTCTCCTACAATGAGCAGTTCTTC
j_gene: TRBJ1-2; d_gene: -; v_gene: TRBV18; abundance: many; CDR3aa: CASSPSAGPYGYTF; CDR3nt: TGTGCCAGCTCACCGTCAGCGGGCCCCTATGGCTACACCTTC
j_gene: TRBJ2-7; d_gene: TRBD2; v_gene: TRBV20-1; abundance: many; CDR3aa: CSAREGVAGGNYEQYF; CDR3nt: TGCAGTGCTAGAGAAGGAGTAGCGGGAGGCAACTACGAGCAGTACTTC
j_gene: TRBJ1-6; d_gene: -; v_gene: TRBV28; abundance: many; CDR3aa: CASSSSGPGNSPLHF; CDR3nt: TGTGCCAGCAGTTCCTCGGGCCCGGGCAATTCACCCCTCCACTTT
j_gene: TRBJ2-7; d_gene: -; v_gene: TRBV6-1; abundance: many; CDR3aa: CASSMGGSYEQYF; CDR3nt: TGTGCCAGCAGTATGGGGGGATCCTACGAGCAGTACTTC
j_gene: TRBJ2-1; d_gene: -; v_gene: TRBV18; abundance: -; CDR3aa: CASSPPGGSYNEQFF; CDR3nt: TGTGCCAGCTCACCACCGGGCGGCTCCTACAATGAGCAGTTCTTC
j_gene: TRBJ1-2; d_gene: -; v_gene: TRBV5-1; abundance: -; CDR3aa: CASRKFRGAEGYTF; CDR3nt: TGCGCCAGCAGAAAATTTCGGGGGGCGGAAGGCTACACCTTC
j_gene: TRBJ2-7; d_gene: -; v_gene: TRBV28; abundance: many; CDR3aa: CASTWEGASYEQYF; CDR3nt: TGTGCCAGCACCTGGGAGGGGGCTTCATACGAGCAGTACTTC
j_gene: TRBJ1-2; d_gene: -; v_gene: TRBV19; abundance: few; CDR3aa: CASSIGAALYGYTF; CDR3nt: TGTGCCAGTAGTATTGGTGCGGCACTCTATGGCTACACCTTC
j_gene: TRBJ2-5; d_gene: -; v_gene: TRBV18; abundance: -; CDR3aa: CASSQSGLGETQYF; CDR3nt: TGTGCCAGCTCACAATCGGGACTGGGGGAGACCCAGTACTTC
j_gene: TRBJ1-2; d_gene: -; v_gene: TRBV7-2; abundance: many; CDR3aa: CASSARHYGYTF; CDR3nt: TGTGCCAGCAGCGCGCGGCACTATGGCTACACCTTC
j_gene: TRBJ2-1; d_gene: TRBD2; v_gene: TRBV11-2; abundance: many; CDR3aa: CASSFWGGNEQFF; CDR3nt: TGTGCCAGCAGCTTCTGGGGGGGCAATGAGCAGTTCTTC
j_gene: TRBJ1-2; d_gene: -; v_gene: TRBV12-3/TRBV12-4; abundance: -; CDR3aa: CASTRGAGGYTF; CDR3nt: TGTGCCAGCACCCGGGGGGCCGGGGGCTACACCTTC
j_gene: TRBJ2-6; d_gene: -; v_gene: TRBV7-8; abundance: -; CDR3aa: CASRLAVLSGANVLTF; CDR3nt: TGTGCCAGCAGGTTAGCAGTCCTCTCTGGGGCCAACGTCCTGACTTTC
j_gene: TRBJ2-7; d_gene: TRBD1; v_gene: TRBV12-3/TRBV12-4; abundance: -; CDR3aa: CASSLRTGIDEQYF; CDR3nt: TGTGCCAGCAGTTTACGGACAGGGATCGACGAGCAGTACTTC
j_gene: TRBJ1-2; d_gene: -; v_gene: TRBV20-1; abundance: -; CDR3aa: CSASDWVYYGYTF; CDR3nt: TGCAGTGCTAGTGATTGGGTCTACTATGGCTACACCTTC
j_gene: TRBJ2-1; d_gene: -; v_gene: TRBV4-1; abundance: few; CDR3aa: CASSQRDPRDEQFF; CDR3nt: TGCGCCAGCAGCCAACGGGATCCTCGGGATGAGCAGTTCTTC
j_gene: TRBJ1-1; d_gene: TRBD1; v_gene: TRBV7-9; abundance: many; CDR3aa: CASRLGQRNTEAFF; CDR3nt: TGTGCCAGCAGGCTGGGACAGAGAAACACTGAAGCTTTCTTT
j_gene: TRBJ2-7; d_gene: -; v_gene: TRBV19; abundance: few; CDR3aa: CASSRTGLLSYEQYF; CDR3nt: TGTGCCAGTAGTAGAACAGGCCTCCTCTCCTACGAGCAGTACTTC
j_gene: TRBJ2-2; d_gene: -; v_gene: TRBV7-2; abundance: -; CDR3aa: CASSLVSWVALGVYTGELFF; CDR3nt: TGTGCCAGCAGCTTAGTCTCTTGGGTCGCGCTGGGGGTGTACACCGGGGAGCTGTTTTTT
j_gene: TRBJ1-2; d_gene: -; v_gene: TRBV12-3/TRBV12-4; abundance: many; CDR3aa: CASSFQDGYTF; CDR3nt: TGTGCCAGCAGTTTCCAGGATGGCTACACCTTC
j_gene: TRBJ1-1; d_gene: -; v_gene: TRBV18; abundance: many; CDR3aa: CASSIQRGNTEAFF; CDR3nt: TGTGCCAGCTCGATTCAAAGGGGGAACACTGAAGCTTTCTTT
j_gene: TRBJ2-1; d_gene: TRBD2; v_gene: TRBV19; abundance: -; CDR3aa: CASSLTGTSAYNEQFF; CDR3nt: TGTGCCAGTAGTTTGACCGGGACTAGCGCATACAATGAGCAGTTCTTC
j_gene: TRBJ1-2; d_gene: -; v_gene: TRBV6-1; abundance: -; CDR3aa: CASGRAASYGYTF; CDR3nt: TGTGCCAGCGGACGGGCTGCGAGCTATGGCTACACCTTC
j_gene: TRBJ1-2; d_gene: -; v_gene: TRBV5-1; abundance: few; CDR3aa: CASSLGSHRGYGYTF; CDR3nt: TGCGCCAGCAGCTTGGGGTCTCACCGGGGCTATGGCTACACCTTC
j_gene: TRBJ2-7; d_gene: -; v_gene: TRBV6-5; abundance: -; CDR3aa: CASSYLGQAYEQYF; CDR3nt: TGTGCCAGCAGTTACCTGGGACAAGCCTACGAGCAGTACTTC
j_gene: TRBJ1-1; d_gene: -; v_gene: TRBV9; abundance: many; CDR3aa: CASSAGRGGTEAFF; CDR3nt: TGTGCCAGCAGCGCCGGGAGGGGCGGCACTGAAGCTTTCTTT
j_gene: TRBJ2-7; d_gene: -; v_gene: TRBV5-1; abundance: -; CDR3aa: CASSLREGTGGEQYF; CDR3nt: TGCGCCAGCAGCTTGCGGGAGGGGACAGGAGGCGAGCAGTACTTC
j_gene: TRBJ1-6; d_gene: -; v_gene: TRBV20-1; abundance: few; CDR3aa: CSARDRFRHGNSPLHF; CDR3nt: TGCAGTGCTAGAGATCGTTTCAGGCACGGCAATTCACCCCTCCACTTT
j_gene: TRBJ1-1; d_gene: -; v_gene: TRBV5-4; abundance: few; CDR3aa: CASSSAFGNTEAFF; CDR3nt: TGTGCCAGCAGCTCCGCTTTCGGGAACACTGAAGCTTTCTTT
j_gene: TRBJ2-2; d_gene: TRBD2; v_gene: TRBV29-1; abundance: few; CDR3aa: CSVGTSGRNGELFF; CDR3nt: TGCAGCGTCGGGACTAGCGGGAGGAACGGGGAGCTGTTTTTT
j_gene: TRBJ2-1; d_gene: -; v_gene: TRBV29-1; abundance: many; CDR3aa: CSVEAGTVAYNEQFF; CDR3nt: TGCAGCGTTGAGGCGGGGACAGTTGCCTACAATGAGCAGTTCTTC
j_gene: TRBJ2-5; d_gene: -; v_gene: TRBV28; abundance: many; CDR3aa: CASTLGEFGTQYF; CDR3nt: TGTGCCAGCACCCTAGGGGAATTCGGGACCCAGTACTTC